The following is a T cell receptor (beta chain) sequence with its context. This record belongs to a study of human T cells and chemical hapten exposure. In the authors' methods: Sequenced samples showed a median of approximately 100,000 TCRs each, with counts running from about 20,000 to 690,000. TCRdb re-called the 5' RACE reads with MiXCR, one entry per CDR3 protein. The V and J calls, along with clone size, are taken from TCRdb and not from the paper's own processing. The sample carries 130,000 or so distinct CDR3 sequences, 3.5% to 5% recorded once. Blood, whole and unfractionated, served as the source for total RNA extraction. From germline, CDR1 is SGHAT and CDR2 FQDESV (reference sequence). The CDR3 is 13 amino acids. V was cut by 7 bases and J by 5 bases, with 14 bases left in between.

This TCR derives from a female donor in good health. V usage is TRBV11-1 and J usage is TRBJ2-5; D unresolved. This chain's CDR3 is CASKLASLETQYF. Written as DNA, the CDR3 is TGTGCCAGCAAACTGGCTTCCTTGGAGACCCAGTACTTC. The variable domain in full, completed from reference TRBV11-1 and TRBJ2-5, reads EAEVAQSPRYKITEKSQAVAFWCDPISGHATLYWYRQILGQGPELLVQFQDESVVDDSQLPKDRFSAERLKGVDSTLKIQPAELGDSAMYLCASKLASLETQYFGPGTRLLVL.